This T cell receptor beta chain was sequenced in a study of shared T cell receptors in the human thymus. V dropped 3 bases and J dropped 6 bases, with 14 bases sitting between them. CDR3 length: 14 amino acids. The germline V gene has CDR1 PRHDT and CDR2 FYEKMQ (reference sequence). The repertoire was sequenced with immunoSEQ multiplex PCR; TCRdb's copy has only in-frame clones and lacks some. The data show hundreds of thousands of clones, approximately 85% seen once. The same data also contributed to another study, on human thymus T cells.

The gene calls are TRBV13 and TRBJ1-2, with D possibly TRBD1 on 6 matching bases. The specimen sequenced was thymocytes. This TCR was recovered from a girl under three years old with a congenital heart defect. The chain's CDR3 is CASSFGQQPHGYTF. The CDR3, as DNA: TGTGCCAGCAGCTTCGGACAGCAACCCCATGGCTACACCTTC.